The 31 T cell receptor beta chains in this list originate from one sample, sequenced in a study of shared clonotypes between healthy human individuals (dated by TCRdb to about 2020). Library prep was done by the immunoSEQ multiplex PCR assay. TCRdb re-hosts the immuneACCESS table, in-frame sequences only. Its copies lack some clones; in the studies checked, an unresolved V gene accounts for under half of them, and the cause for the rest is not known. This sample is represented by 950,000 to 1,300,000 clones; under 80% of them were singletons. Approximately 1.5% of the sample goes to the ten largest clones. Sequencing was performed on memory CD4+ T cells sorted from blood. The cell subset or site label of this sample denotes: CD45RA-negative fraction. The origin of the receptors is a man between 18 and 35 years old in good health.

Comment on this clone: This likely reflects a read error, since a far larger clone is one base away. The same CDR3 is also encoded by other DNA sequences in this sample. This chain links TRBV29-1 with TRBJ2-7, with unresolved D. Germline V lookup: CDR1 SQVTM, CDR2 ANQGSEA. CDR3 length: 11 amino acids. CDR3 residues: CSAQSHYEQYF. CDR3 nucleotides: TGCAGTGCCCAATCCCACTACGAGCAGTACTTC.

The chain combines TRBV19 with TRBJ2-5; a weak D match, TRBD1 (5 bases). Germline CDR1 is LNHDA and CDR2 is SQIVND (reference sequence). The V gene lost 9 bases and the J gene lost 5 bases, with 16 bases spanning the gap. CDR3 length: 13 amino acids. The CDR3 protein is CASAIGARETQYF. The CDR3 DNA follows: TGTGCCAGCGCGATTGGGGCGCGGGAGACCCAGTACTTC.

J is TRBJ2-5 and V is TRBV5-1; 11 bases align to TRBD2. Losses at the gene ends were 3 bases for V and 5 bases for J; bases not matched to a gene: 9. Looked up from germline, CDR1 is SGHRS and CDR2 is YFSETQ. CDR3 size: 16 residues. CDR3 nucleotide sequence: TGCGCCAGCAGCTCTCTGATAGCGGGGGGGCCCGAGACCCAGTACTTC. Translated, it gives CASSSLIAGGPETQYF.

The chain is built from TRBV30 and TRBJ2-5; TRBD2 agrees at 7 bases. The ends lost 2 bases at V and 5 bases at J; junction bases unmatched: 11. This CDR3 region has 15 residues. Germline CDR1 reads GTSNPN; CDR2 reads SVGIG (reference sequence). This CDR3 reads CAWSSLGGREETQYF. CDR3 nucleotide sequence: TGTGCCTGGAGTTCCCTTGGGGGGAGGGAGGAGACCCAGTACTTC. Full variable domain (missing parts from reference TRBV30 and TRBJ2-5): SQTIHQWPATLVQPVGSPLSLECTVEGTSNPNLYWYRQAAGRGLQLLFYSVGIGQISSEVPQNLSASRPQDRQFILSSKKLLLSDSGFYLCAWSSLGGREETQYFGPGTRLLVL.

The chain uses TRBV15 and TRBJ2-4; D may be TRBD1 (6 bases). The V end lost 2 bases, the J end lost 0 bases, and 20 bases lay between the germline ends. The CDR3 has 19 residues. CDR1 LNHNV and CDR2 YYDKDF come from the germline V gene (reference sequence). The CDR3 DNA follows: TGTGCCACCAGCAGAAAATTGGTGGACAGCGGATTAGCCAAAAACATTCAGTACTTC. Amino acids: CATSRKLVDSGLAKNIQYF.

This chain connects TRBV6-6 to TRBJ2-7; a weak D match, TRBD1 (6 bases). The V gene's germline CDR1 is MNHNY and CDR2 SVGAGI (reference sequence). The V and J ends lost 10 bases and 0 bases respectively, with 13 bases between them. CDR3 length: 13 amino acids. CDR3 region: CATQRGGSYEQYF. The CDR3 coding sequence is TGTGCCACCCAACGAGGGGGCTCCTACGAGCAGTACTTC.

This clone has only a few counts. The chain has TRBV6-1 and TRBJ1-2; maybe TRBD1 (6 bases). This CDR3 region has 13 residues. Germline V gene sequence: CDR1 MNHNS, CDR2 SASEGT. Trimming removed 3 bases at V and 8 bases at J, with 13 bases between. CDR3 protein: CASSDFRTEGYTF. CDR3 coding DNA: TGTGCCAGCAGTGACTTTAGGACAGAAGGCTACACCTTC.

The chain uses TRBV19 and TRBJ1-6; weak D call: TRBD1 (5 bases). The CDR3 runs 14 residues. V lost 3 bases to trimming and J lost 13 bases, with 16 bases between them. The germline CDR1 and CDR2 sequences are LNHDA and SQIVND (reference sequence). CDR3 protein: CASSIAGTSSPLHF. CDR3 DNA sequence: TGTGCCAGTAGTATTGCAGGGACCTCGAGTCCCCTCCACTTT.

The chain joins TRBV10-3 to TRBJ1-4, with 11 bases that match TRBD1. This CDR3 contains 13 residues. V was pared by 10 bases and J by 6 bases, with 4 bases of the junction left unmatched. The V gene's germline CDR1 is ENHRY and CDR2 SYGVKD. The CDR3 DNA sequence: TGTGCCAGCGGGACAGGGGGTCATGAAAAACTGTTTTTT. Residues: CASGTGGHEKLFF.

The gene calls are TRBV15 and TRBJ1-6; D possibly corresponds to TRBD1 (5 bases). CDR1 and CDR2 from the germline V gene are LNHNV and YYDKDF (reference sequence). CDR3 size: 16 residues. Trimming took off 1 base at V and 5 bases at J, with 12 bases between the two ends. This CDR3 reads CATSRADTRDNSPLHF. The DNA for the CDR3 is TGTGCCACCAGCAGAGCGGACACCAGGGATAATTCACCCCTCCACTTT.

The chain recombines TRBV30 with TRBJ1-1, with TRBD1 identical over 7 bases. J gave up 3 bases and V 0 bases, and 4 bases lay outside the gene matches. Germline lookup yields CDR1 GTSNPN and CDR2 SVGIG (reference sequence). There are 14 residues in the CDR3. DNA of the CDR3: TGTGCCTGGAGTGTAAAAGGGGGCTACACTGAAGCTTTCTTT. Residues: CAWSVKGGYTEAFF.

The chain has TRBV2 and TRBJ2-2; 10 bases are shared with TRBD2. J was trimmed by 7 bases and V by 6 bases; bases with no gene match: 14. The length of the CDR3 is 17 residues. Germline CDR1 and CDR2: SNHLY and FYNNEI. This CDR3 is CASSRSLLAGVGGELFF. CDR3 sequence (DNA): TGTGCCAGCAGCAGGAGTCTGCTAGCGGGAGTTGGCGGGGAGCTGTTTTTT.

The V gene is TRBV5-4, the J gene TRBJ1-4; no reliable D call. CDR3 length: 15 amino acids. V was pared by 5 bases and J by 8 bases, with 19 bases between. Per the germline V gene, CDR1 is SGHNT and CDR2 is YYREEE (reference sequence). DNA of the CDR3: TGTGCCAGCAGTCGCGGTTCGGGTTTCGAGGAAAAACTGTTTTTT. This codes for CASSRGSGFEEKLFF.

This chain joins TRBV6-1 and TRBJ1-1; D is unresolved. Germline CDR1 and CDR2: MNHNS and SASEGT. The V gene lost 2 bases and the J gene lost 7 bases, with 14 bases spanning the gap. This CDR3 has 14 amino acids. CDR3 protein: CASSERWFDDEAFF. The CDR3 nucleotides are TGTGCCAGCAGTGAAAGATGGTTTGACGATGAAGCTTTCTTT.

This clone showed up many times. This chain connects TRBV18 to TRBJ2-7; 9 positions agree with TRBD1. Germline CDR1 and CDR2: KGHSH and LQKENI. CDR3 length: 15 amino acids. Trimming removed 6 bases from V and 9 bases from J; junction bases left unmatched: 15. In DNA, the CDR3 is TGTGCCAGCTCCGAAGCGGACAGGGGACCTAATGGGCAGTACTTC. Protein: CASSEADRGPNGQYF.

The chain couples TRBV29-1 to TRBJ1-1; tentative D call: TRBD1 (5 bases). Deletions cut 4 bases from V and 11 bases from J, with 11 bases between. The CDR3 extends over 10 amino acids. CDR1 and CDR2 from the germline V gene are SQVTM and ANQGSEA. The CDR3 nucleotides are TGCAGCGTTGTATCCAGGGAGGCTTTCTTT. This gives the protein CSVVSREAFF.

Points on this clone: Other DNA sequences in the sample encode the same CDR3. The chain carries TRBV6-5 and TRBJ2-6; 7 bases match TRBD1. Germline CDR1 is MNHEY and CDR2 is SVGAGI. J was trimmed by 2 bases and V by 5 bases; bases with no gene match: 3. CDR3 length: 15 residues. CDR3 nucleotides: TGTGCCAGCAGTCCAGACAGGGCTGGGGCCAACGTCCTGACTTTC. This gives the protein CASSPDRAGANVLTF.

The V call is TRBV28, the J call TRBJ1-2; 10 bases align to TRBD1. The V segment lost 5 bases and the J segment 4 bases; nucleotides outside the gene matches: 10. This CDR3 has 16 residues. CDR1 is MDHEN, CDR2 SYDVKM, per germline. The CDR3, as DNA: TGTGCCAGCAGTACACCTTTGACAGGGGGCACCTATGGCTACACCTTC. Its translation is CASSTPLTGGTYGYTF.

The V and J genes are TRBV5-6 and TRBJ1-4; the D is unclear. V was cut by 1 base and J by 6 bases, with 10 bases left in between. Looked up from germline, CDR1 is SGHDT and CDR2 is YYEEEE. This CDR3 has 14 residues. The CDR3: CASSLKGSDEKLFF. Written as DNA, the CDR3 is TGTGCCAGCAGCTTGAAGGGATCGGATGAAAAACTGTTTTTT.

This clone was seen ten or more times. Other DNA variants within this sample encode the same CDR3. The J gene is TRBJ1-1, the V gene TRBV18; no clear D. V lost 0 bases to trimming and J lost 2 bases, with 7 bases between them. The CDR3 runs 14 residues. CDR1 is KGHSH, CDR2 LQKENI, per germline. CDR3 coding DNA: TGTGCCAGCTCACCACCGACCAGTAACACTGAAGCTTTCTTT. Its translation is CASSPPTSNTEAFF. Full variable domain (remainder filled in from reference TRBV18 and TRBJ1-1): NAGVMQNPRHLVRRRGQEARLRCSPMKGHSHVYWYRQLPEEGLKFMVYLQKENIIDESGMPKERFSAEFPKEGPSILRIQQVVRGDSAAYFCASSPPTSNTEAFFGQGTRLTVV.

The chain recombines TRBV4-2 with TRBJ2-7; 7 bases map to TRBD2. Germline CDR1 and CDR2: LGHNA and YNFKEQ. This CDR3 spans 15 amino acids. V lost 9 bases, J lost 3 bases, and 14 bases stayed unmatched. The CDR3 sequence is CASTGVREGYYEQYF. Here the CDR3 DNA reads TGTGCCAGTACGGGGGTCAGGGAGGGTTACTACGAGCAGTACTTC.

The genes are TRBV5-1 and TRBJ1-1; maybe TRBD1 (5 bases). Germline V gene data show CDR1 as SGHRS and CDR2 as YFSETQ. V was pared by 4 bases and J by 4 bases, with 17 bases between. This CDR3 comprises 15 residues. CDR3 bases: TGCGCCAGCAGCCGGACTGCTTCGGGGGGCACTGAAGCTTTCTTT. Translation: CASSRTASGGTEAFF. Supplemented by reference TRBV5-1 and TRBJ1-1, the full variable domain reads KAGVTQTPRYLIKTRGQQVTLSCSPISGHRSVSWYQQTPGQGLQFLFEYFSETQRNKGNFPGRFSGRQFSNSRSEMNVSTLELGDSALYLCASSRTASGGTEAFFGQGTRLTVV.

This clone appeared once. CDR3 nucleotide sequence: TGCGCCAGCAGTGAGTCTCCTGGGCCCACAGATACGCAGTATTTT. It encodes CASSESPGPTDTQYF. The V gene is TRBV10-1, the J gene TRBJ2-3, with unresolved D. From germline, CDR1 is WNHNN and CDR2 SYGVQD (reference sequence). The V and J ends lost 0 bases and 2 bases respectively, with 9 bases between them. CDR3 length: 15 residues.

This clone was picked up a small number of times. The V gene is TRBV10-3, the J gene TRBJ2-2; a weak D match, TRBD2 (7 bases). The CDR3 is made up of 15 amino acids. Germline lookup yields CDR1 ENHRY and CDR2 SYGVKD. V was cut by 7 bases and J by 0 bases, with 12 bases left in between. This CDR3 is CAIKGGASNTGELFF. The CDR3 nucleotides are TGTGCCATCAAGGGGGGGGCGTCGAACACCGGGGAGCTGTTTTTT.

This clone has just a few counts. The V gene is TRBV7-2, the J gene TRBJ2-1; 13 bases are shared with TRBD2. V gave up 5 bases and J gave up 10 bases; unmatched junction bases: 11. CDR3 length: 16 residues. In germline, CDR1 is SGHTA, CDR2 FQGNSA. CDR3 protein: CASSLTGTSGMGEQFF. In nucleotides, the CDR3 is TGTGCCAGCAGCCTGACCGGGACTAGCGGGATGGGGGAGCAGTTCTTC.

J is TRBJ1-5 and V is TRBV27, with 9 positions matching TRBD1. Per germline, CDR1 MNHEY and CDR2 SMNVEV (reference sequence). The CDR3 is 16 amino acids. V lost 6 bases, J lost 0 bases, and 6 bases stayed unmatched. CDR3 amino acids: CASSSRTGDSNQPQHF. The CDR3 nucleotides read TGTGCCAGCAGCTCCCGGACAGGGGATAGCAATCAGCCCCAGCATTTT.

This chain links TRBV9 with TRBJ2-1, with 8 bases aligning to TRBD2. Germline V gene sequence: CDR1 SGDLS, CDR2 YYNGEE. The ends lost 2 bases at V and 7 bases at J; junction bases unmatched: 20. The CDR3 runs 19 residues. As DNA, the CDR3 is TGTGCCAGCAGCGTTGATAGTATCCGGAGCGGGGGAGTTCGGAATGAGCAGTTCTTC. Residues: CASSVDSIRSGGVRNEQFF.

The chain carries TRBV5-1 and TRBJ2-5; unclear D gene. Germline CDR1 SGHRS, CDR2 YFSETQ. The CDR3 has 14 residues. V was clipped by 7 bases and J by 0 bases, with 13 bases between them. This chain's CDR3 is CASQKDTNQETQYF. The CDR3, as DNA: TGCGCCAGCCAGAAAGACACAAACCAAGAGACCCAGTACTTC.

The chain carries TRBV5-1 and TRBJ1-1; D is undetermined. The V end was cut by 1 base, the J end by 4 bases, with 11 bases between. The CDR3 contains 14 residues. The germline V gene encodes CDR1 SGHRS and CDR2 YFSETQ. The CDR3 loop reads CASSLKERFTEAFF. In nucleotides, the CDR3 is TGCGCCAGCAGCTTGAAGGAGAGGTTCACTGAAGCTTTCTTT.

The rearrangement joins TRBV5-1 to TRBJ2-7; D gene uncertain. The CDR3 sequence is 11 residues long. With 4 bases removed from V and 2 bases from J, the gap between germline ends came to 4 bases. Germline loops: CDR1 SGHRS, CDR2 YFSETQ. The CDR3 loop reads CASSTAYEQYF. In DNA form, the CDR3 reads TGCGCCAGCAGCACCGCCTACGAGCAGTACTTC.

This chain connects TRBV19 to TRBJ2-7; 8 bases map to TRBD1. The CDR3 sequence is 14 residues long. In germline, CDR1 is LNHDA, CDR2 SQIVND (reference sequence). The trim removed 4 bases at V and 0 bases at J, leaving 2 bases unmatched. The CDR3 spells CASSTGTGSYEQYF. The DNA of the CDR3 is TGTGCCAGTAGTACGGGGACAGGCTCCTACGAGCAGTACTTC.